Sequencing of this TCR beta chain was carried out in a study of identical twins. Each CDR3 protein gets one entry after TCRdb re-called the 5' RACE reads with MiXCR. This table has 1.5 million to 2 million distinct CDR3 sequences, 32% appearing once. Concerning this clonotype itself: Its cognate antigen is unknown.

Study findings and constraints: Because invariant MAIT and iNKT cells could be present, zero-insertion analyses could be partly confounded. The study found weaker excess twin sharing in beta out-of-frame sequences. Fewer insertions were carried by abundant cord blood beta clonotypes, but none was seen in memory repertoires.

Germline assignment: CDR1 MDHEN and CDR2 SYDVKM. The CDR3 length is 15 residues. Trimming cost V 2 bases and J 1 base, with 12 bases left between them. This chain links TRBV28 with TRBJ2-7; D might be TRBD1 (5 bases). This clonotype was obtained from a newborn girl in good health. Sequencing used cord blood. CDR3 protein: CASSLGAGRSYEQYF. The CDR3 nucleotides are TGTGCCAGCAGTTTAGGGGCAGGACGGTCCTACGAGCAGTACTTC.